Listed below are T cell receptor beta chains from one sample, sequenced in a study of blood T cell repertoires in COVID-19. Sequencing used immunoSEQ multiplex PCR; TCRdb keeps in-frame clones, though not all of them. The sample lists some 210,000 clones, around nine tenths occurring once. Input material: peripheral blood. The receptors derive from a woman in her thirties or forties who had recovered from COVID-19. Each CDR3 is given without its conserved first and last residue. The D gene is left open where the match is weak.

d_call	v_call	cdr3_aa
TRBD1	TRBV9	ASSVRQGRGLETQY
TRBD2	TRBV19	ASSGLAPFTDTQY
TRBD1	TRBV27	ASSLGTGGRGYT
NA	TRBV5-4	ASSLGKGQKNTEAF
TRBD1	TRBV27	ASTQTGVVDEQY
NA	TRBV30	AWSHQRGRETQY
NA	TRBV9	ASSVGPDTSGNTIY
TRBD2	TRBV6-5	ASSYSLAGGQETQY
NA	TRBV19	ASGQPTTNEKLF
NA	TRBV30	AWSAASTDTQY